The rows below give T cell receptor beta chains drawn from one sample of a study of T cells after yellow fever vaccination. Using its own MiXCR run on the 5' RACE reads, TCRdb lists one record per CDR3 protein. The table shows about 160,000 distinct CDR3 sequences, with approximately 6.8% occurring only once. The sequencing here drew on CD4+ T cells sorted from PBMCs, taken 5 to 6 days after the first yellow fever vaccination. The receptors stem from a man aged 18 to 29 who received the YFV17D yellow fever vaccine. Each CDR3 is given with its conserved first and last residue. D genes are given only for firm matches. Rows may omit the clone size; those that give it use once, few, many or a size class.

J gene	CDR3 length	clone size	D gene	V gene	CDR3 protein	CDR3 DNA
TRBJ2-2	17	-	TRBD2	TRBV4-3	CASSPALAGGTTGELFF	TGCGCCAGCAGCCCTGCACTAGCGGGGGGGACCACCGGGGAGCTGTTTTTT
TRBJ1-1	14	-	-	TRBV5-4	CASSPGFLGTEAFF	TGTGCCAGCAGCCCCGGGTTCCTCGGCACTGAAGCTTTCTTT
TRBJ1-2	14	-	-	TRBV27	CASSLRGRFYGYTF	TGTGCCAGCAGTTTACGGGGACGGTTTTATGGCTACACCTTC
TRBJ2-2	12	many	-	TRBV5-1	CASSLEDGELFF	TGCGCCAGCAGCTTGGAGGACGGGGAGCTGTTTTTT
TRBJ2-3	13	many	-	TRBV6-1	CASSDTRQVTQYF	TGTGCCAGCAGTGATACAAGGCAGGTTACGCAGTATTTT
TRBJ1-6	15	many	-	TRBV7-6	CASSLAQWRDSPLHF	TGTGCCAGCAGCTTAGCCCAGTGGAGAGATTCACCCCTCCACTTT
TRBJ2-3	13	many	-	TRBV7-9	CASSLVSGDTQYF	TGTGCCAGCAGCTTAGTCAGCGGGGATACGCAGTATTTT
TRBJ1-3	13	few	-	TRBV20-1	CSAWRPLGNAIYF	TGCAGTGCTTGGCGGCCCCTCGGAAACGCCATATATTTT
TRBJ2-7	12	-	TRBD1	TRBV5-1	CASRQGAYEQYF	TGCGCCAGCAGACAGGGGGCCTACGAGCAGTACTTC
TRBJ1-4	13	many	-	TRBV19	CASINPTNEKLFF	TGTGCCAGTATCAATCCAACTAATGAAAAACTGTTTTTT
TRBJ2-2	14	many	-	TRBV19	CASKTGPGTGELFF	TGTGCCAGTAAAACGGGACCTGGCACCGGGGAGCTGTTTTTT
TRBJ2-3	12	-	-	TRBV5-4	CASSVDYQGEEF	TGTGCCAGCAGCGTGGACTATCAGGGAGAGGAATTT
TRBJ1-2	14	many	-	TRBV7-2	CASSLGYTNYGYTF	TGTGCCAGCAGCCTAGGGTATACTAACTATGGCTACACCTTC
TRBJ1-1	15	few	-	TRBV27	CASSPPPHKNTEAFF	TGTGCCAGCAGTCCCCCCCCCCACAAGAACACTGAAGCTTTCTTT
TRBJ1-6	15	many	-	TRBV20-1	CSAAYSGVFSSPLHF	TGCAGTGCTGCTTACTCGGGGGTGTTTAGTTCACCCCTCCACTTT
TRBJ1-5	13	-	-	TRBV12-3/TRBV12-4	CASSSFNNQPQHF	TGTGCCAGCAGTTCTTTCAATAATCAGCCCCAGCATTTT
TRBJ2-1	18	few	TRBD1	TRBV14	CASSQDYKRGTGPNEQFF	TGTGCCAGCAGCCAAGATTATAAAAGAGGGACAGGTCCCAATGAGCAGTTCTTC
TRBJ1-1	15	many	-	TRBV19	CASSTTGRANTEAFF	TGTGCCAGTAGTACCACGGGGCGCGCGAACACTGAAGCTTTCTTT
TRBJ2-3	19	many	TRBD2	TRBV11-3	CASSLVPRTSGGGTDTQYF	TGTGCCAGCAGCTTAGTCCCACGGACTAGCGGGGGGGGCACAGATACGCAGTATTTT
TRBJ1-1	15	-	-	TRBV7-7	CASSPWGAGDTEAFF	TGTGCCAGCAGCCCGTGGGGGGCTGGGGACACTGAAGCTTTCTTT
TRBJ1-3	14	many	-	TRBV6-1	CASSADSSGNTIYF	TGTGCCAGCAGTGCTGACAGCTCTGGAAACACCATATATTTT
TRBJ2-1	15	-	-	TRBV28	CASSGRGTAYNEQFF	TGTGCCAGCAGTGGACGCGGGACAGCCTACAATGAGCAGTTCTTC
TRBJ2-5	16	few	-	TRBV19	CASSMPTGNPQETQYF	TGTGCCAGTAGTATGCCCACAGGGAACCCACAAGAGACCCAGTACTTC
TRBJ1-6	14	many	TRBD1	TRBV7-2	CASSPRTGDSPLHF	TGTGCCAGCAGCCCTCGGACAGGGGATTCACCCCTCCACTTT
TRBJ1-6	13	-	TRBD1	TRBV4-3	CASSQGTGSPLHF	TGCGCCAGCAGCCAGGGGACAGGTTCACCCCTCCACTTT
TRBJ2-3	15	many	-	TRBV20-1	CSGMDSFSATDTQYF	TGCAGTGGGATGGACTCCTTTTCAGCCACAGATACGCAGTATTTT
TRBJ2-6	15	-	-	TRBV5-1	CASSLKSSGANVLTF	TGCGCCAGCAGCTTGAAGTCCTCTGGGGCCAACGTCCTGACTTTC
TRBJ1-3	17	many	TRBD1	TRBV4-1	CASSQGGQGTSGNTIYF	TGCGCCAGCAGCCAAGGGGGACAGGGGACCTCTGGAAACACCATATATTTT
TRBJ2-1	14	many	TRBD2	TRBV10-2	CASRNPGGANEQFF	TGCGCCAGCCGAAACCCCGGGGGGGCAAATGAGCAGTTCTTC
TRBJ2-7	16	few	-	TRBV5-4	CASSLGVTESSYEQYF	TGTGCCAGCAGCTTGGGGGTGACAGAGAGCTCCTACGAGCAGTACTTC
TRBJ2-4	18	many	TRBD2	TRBV9	CASSVGLAGALAKNIQYF	TGTGCCAGCAGCGTAGGGTTAGCGGGGGCCTTAGCCAAAAACATTCAGTACTTC
TRBJ2-4	15	many	-	TRBV4-3	CASSQEQRRWDIQYF	TGCGCCAGCAGCCAAGAACAGCGGCGGTGGGACATTCAGTACTTC
TRBJ2-1	15	few	-	TRBV12-3/TRBV12-4	CASSPDLGSYNEQFF	TGTGCCAGCAGCCCGGATTTGGGATCCTACAATGAGCAGTTCTTC
TRBJ1-6	15	many	TRBD1	TRBV7-2	CASSPRTGSNSPLHF	TGTGCCAGCAGCCCGCGGACAGGCTCTAATTCACCCCTCCACTTT
TRBJ2-3	15	many	-	TRBV7-2	CASNRGGGNTDTQYF	TGTGCCAGCAACCGAGGGGGGGGGAACACAGATACGCAGTATTTT
TRBJ1-1	13	many	TRBD1	TRBV27	CASRGTGKTEAFF	TGTGCCAGCCGGGGGACAGGGAAGACTGAAGCTTTCTTT
TRBJ1-3	16	many	-	TRBV5-1	CASSLSSSLSGNTIYF	TGCGCCAGCAGCTTGTCCTCCTCTCTCTCTGGAAACACCATATATTTT
TRBJ2-1	16	many	TRBD2	TRBV29-1	CSVFRTSGGSHNEQFF	TGCAGCGTTTTTCGGACTAGCGGGGGGTCCCACAATGAGCAGTTCTTC
TRBJ2-5	15	many	-	TRBV29-1	CSADLKAGFQETQYF	TGCAGCGCCGATCTCAAGGCGGGGTTTCAAGAGACCCAGTACTTC
TRBJ2-2	16	few	-	TRBV19	CASSHPPDPNTGELFF	TGTGCCAGTAGCCACCCTCCAGACCCGAACACCGGGGAGCTGTTTTTT
TRBJ2-2	15	many	TRBD1	TRBV7-3	CASSPRQGATGELFF	TGTGCCAGCAGCCCCAGACAGGGGGCGACCGGGGAGCTGTTTTTT
TRBJ2-3	14	many	-	TRBV5-1	CASSPGWETDTQYF	TGCGCCAGCAGCCCCGGGTGGGAGACAGATACGCAGTATTTT
TRBJ1-1	16	few	-	TRBV7-8	CASSLASKNLNTEAFF	TGTGCCAGCAGCTTAGCGTCGAAGAACCTTAACACTGAAGCTTTCTTT
TRBJ1-2	14	few	-	TRBV20-1	CSARDGVRGQSDTF	TGCAGTGCTAGAGATGGTGTCCGAGGACAGTCTGACACCTTC
TRBJ2-1	19	-	TRBD2	TRBV7-6	CASSLRTSGGAGAYNEQFF	TGTGCCAGCAGCTTAAGGACTAGCGGGGGGGCCGGGGCCTACAATGAGCAGTTCTTC
TRBJ1-1	17	-	-	TRBV7-2	CASSAYQRNLWSTEAFF	TGTGCCAGCAGCGCATACCAACGGAACCTCTGGAGTACTGAAGCTTTCTTT
TRBJ2-2	16	many	TRBD1	TRBV4-1	CASSQGTGWDTGELFF	TGCGCCAGCAGCCAAGGGACAGGGTGGGACACCGGGGAGCTGTTTTTT
TRBJ1-1	16	-	-	TRBV18	CASSPQRGGVNTEAFF	TGTGCCAGCTCACCCCAGAGGGGGGGAGTGAACACTGAAGCTTTCTTT
TRBJ2-3	17	many	TRBD1	TRBV12-3/TRBV12-4	CASRRDRRDRESDTQYF	TGTGCCAGCAGGAGGGATCGGCGGGACAGGGAGTCAGATACGCAGTATTTT
TRBJ2-7	15	many	TRBD2	TRBV19	CASRSHSGGLNEQYF	TGTGCCAGTAGATCCCATAGCGGGGGGCTAAACGAGCAGTACTTC
TRBJ2-1	13	many	-	TRBV20-1	CSVQASAYNEQFF	TGCAGTGTTCAGGCTTCGGCCTACAATGAGCAGTTCTTC
TRBJ1-2	14	-	-	TRBV24-1	CATRGTGTNYGYTF	TGTGCCACCAGGGGGACGGGGACTAACTATGGCTACACCTTC
TRBJ2-1	14	many	TRBD2	TRBV12-3/TRBV12-4	CASTSGVGNNEQFF	TGTGCCAGCACGAGCGGGGTCGGTAACAATGAGCAGTTCTTC